These T cell receptor beta chains were read from a single sample in a study of blood T cell repertoires in COVID-19. The table came from immunoSEQ multiplex PCR; TCRdb's copy has only in-frame clones and leaves some out. The data show roughly 100,000 clones, with 85% seen just once and 1.5% to 2% held by the top ten. The source material was peripheral blood. The receptors originated from a woman between 65 and 79 years old with active or convalescent COVID-19. Each CDR3 is given without its conserved first and last residue.

CDR3 protein: SVVEPSSTDTQY
V gene: TRBV29-1
J gene: TRBJ2-3

CDR3 protein: ASRTGDNSPLH
V gene: TRBV4-1
J gene: TRBJ1-6

CDR3 protein: ATSREGQRRGAF
V gene: TRBV15
J gene: TRBJ1-1

CDR3 protein: ASSYYGLAPYEQY
V gene: TRBV6-5
J gene: TRBJ2-7

CDR3 protein: ASSWDSQETQY
V gene: TRBV5-1
J gene: TRBJ2-5

CDR3 protein: ASRPTGDGYT
V gene: TRBV7-9
J gene: TRBJ1-2

CDR3 protein: AWRTSSRNTEAF
V gene: TRBV30
J gene: TRBJ1-1

CDR3 protein: AISDSGLGNEQF
V gene: TRBV10-3
J gene: TRBJ2-1

CDR3 protein: AWSVFGRESNQPQH
V gene: TRBV30
J gene: TRBJ1-5

CDR3 protein: ASSVAGRHNEKLF
V gene: TRBV11-2
J gene: TRBJ1-4

CDR3 protein: ASSVNGDNTDTQY
V gene: TRBV9
J gene: TRBJ2-3

CDR3 protein: ASSLTRDSEAF
V gene: TRBV6-5
J gene: TRBJ1-1

CDR3 protein: ASRYGTSGMMQY
V gene: TRBV11-2
J gene: TRBJ2-7

CDR3 protein: ASSLVDQETQY
V gene: TRBV7-2
J gene: TRBJ2-5

CDR3 protein: AWSRPGLSGNTIY
V gene: TRBV30
J gene: TRBJ1-3

CDR3 protein: ASSQGLAGTYTQY
V gene: TRBV4-3
J gene: TRBJ2-3

CDR3 protein: ASTGTGGNQPQH
V gene: TRBV2
J gene: TRBJ1-5

CDR3 protein: ASSLVVGRGYGYT
V gene: TRBV7-9
J gene: TRBJ1-2

CDR3 protein: ATSDASGVKRETQY
V gene: TRBV24-1
J gene: TRBJ2-5

CDR3 protein: ASSLWGTSGRNEQF
V gene: TRBV28
J gene: TRBJ2-1

CDR3 protein: ASSLERQGYGYT
V gene: TRBV5-1
J gene: TRBJ1-2

CDR3 protein: TTGGEAVLGKTDTQY
V gene: TRBV28
J gene: TRBJ2-3

CDR3 protein: ASSRTTGTGQETQY
V gene: TRBV4-3
J gene: TRBJ2-5

CDR3 protein: ASSLDRVDGYT
V gene: TRBV5-6
J gene: TRBJ1-2

CDR3 protein: ASARGGEDGYT
V gene: TRBV2
J gene: TRBJ1-2

CDR3 protein: ASSLETLANTGELF
V gene: TRBV5-1
J gene: TRBJ2-2

CDR3 protein: ASRDSGSGNTIY
V gene: TRBV6-5
J gene: TRBJ1-3

CDR3 protein: ASTKPGQGPYEQY
V gene: TRBV5-1
J gene: TRBJ2-7

CDR3 protein: ASSFLTSGSLREQY
V gene: TRBV10-2
J gene: TRBJ2-7

CDR3 protein: ASSEDQDRDYGYT
V gene: TRBV2
J gene: TRBJ1-2

CDR3 protein: ASSLGRGREKLF
V gene: TRBV4-3
J gene: TRBJ1-4

CDR3 protein: ATMGQGVNQPQH
V gene: TRBV24-1
J gene: TRBJ1-5

CDR3 protein: ATSDPGTGLAF
V gene: TRBV24-1
J gene: TRBJ1-1

CDR3 protein: ASSGGDSVSGNTIY
V gene: TRBV5-1
J gene: TRBJ1-3

CDR3 protein: ASSPGGPYEQY
V gene: TRBV5-6
J gene: TRBJ2-7

CDR3 protein: AWNQGDRGRPIAF
V gene: TRBV30
J gene: TRBJ1-1

CDR3 protein: ASSPGTGANVLT
V gene: TRBV5-1
J gene: TRBJ2-6

CDR3 protein: ASSQQGGSYNEQF
V gene: TRBV7-6
J gene: TRBJ2-1